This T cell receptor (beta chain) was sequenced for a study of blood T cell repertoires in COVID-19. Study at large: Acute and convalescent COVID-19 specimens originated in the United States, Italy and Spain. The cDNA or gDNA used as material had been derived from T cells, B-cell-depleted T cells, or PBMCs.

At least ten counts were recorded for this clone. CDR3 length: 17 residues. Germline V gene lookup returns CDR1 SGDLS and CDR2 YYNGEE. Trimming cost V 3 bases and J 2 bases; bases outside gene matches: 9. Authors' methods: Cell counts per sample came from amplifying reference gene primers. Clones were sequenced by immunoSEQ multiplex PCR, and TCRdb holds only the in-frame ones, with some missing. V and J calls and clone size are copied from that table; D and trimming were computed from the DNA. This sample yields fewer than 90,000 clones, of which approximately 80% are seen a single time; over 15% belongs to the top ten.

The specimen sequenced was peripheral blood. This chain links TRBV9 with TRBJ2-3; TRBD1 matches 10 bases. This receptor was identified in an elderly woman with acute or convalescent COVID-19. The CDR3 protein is CASSGGTGTGVTDTQYF. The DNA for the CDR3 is TGTGCCAGCAGCGGGGGGACCGGGACAGGGGTCACAGATACGCAGTATTTT.